The T cell receptor beta chain under discussion was sequenced for a study of T cells in Graves' hyperthyroidism and ophthalmopathy. General observations from the study: A model of 13 V-J features distinguished ophthalmopathy from stable hyperthyroidism.

Researchers barred patients who had uncontrolled infection, other autoimmune disease, pregnancy or lactation. 10 ml of fresh peripheral blood supplied the PBMCs. RNA transcripts gave rise to amplified TCR beta CDR3 regions. Carried out on the TCR CDR3, a first-round RT-PCR used the HTBI primer set. TCRdb re-analysed the multiplex PCR reads in MiXCR, keeping a single row per CDR3 protein. The sample records a few hundred thousand distinct CDR3 sequences, approximately 15% being singletons. Per the germline V gene, CDR1 is SGHAT and CDR2 is FQDESV (reference sequence). V was cut by 5 bases and J by 6 bases, with 11 bases left in between. This CDR3 has 13 residues. The sample holds many counts of this clonotype. What it recognizes is unknown.

The rearrangement joins TRBV11-1 to TRBJ2-4, with D uncertain. Sequenced: blood. The clonotype originates from a woman aged 18-29 years with Graves' hyperthyroidism. The CDR3 DNA follows: TGTGCCAGCAGCCCGGAGCTTGGAAACATTCAGTACTTC. Protein product: CASSPELGNIQYF.